The clone carrying this T cell receptor (beta chain) was recorded once. Original data processing: Amplifying reference gene primers gave estimates of nucleated cell counts. Generated by immunoSEQ multiplex PCR, the TCRdb table keeps only in-frame clones and is missing some. D and trimming come from the DNA, and the V and J calls and clone size come from that table. The sample shows 200,000 to 250,000 clones, roughly nine tenths of them seen only once. These data belong to a study of blood T cell repertoires in COVID-19. Sequencing used peripheral blood. The sequence came from a woman aged 45-60 years with acute or convalescent COVID-19.

Here the CDR3 reads CASSQEDYYEQYF. The CDR3, as DNA: TGCGCCAGCAGCCAAGAGGACTACTACGAGCAGTACTTC. This chain connects TRBV4-1 to TRBJ2-7; tentatively, D is TRBD2 (6 bases). The V and J ends lost 0 bases and 3 bases respectively, with 6 bases between them. Per germline, CDR1 MGHRA and CDR2 YSYEKL. The CDR3 totals 13 residues.